Included here is one T cell receptor (beta chain) sequence, with context. These data come from a study of cytomegalovirus exposure and HLA in healthy donors. This CDR3 contains 15 residues. V was cut by 7 bases and J by 2 bases, with 12 bases left in between. CDR1 and CDR2 from the germline V gene are MNHEY and SVGAGI. PCR amplification relied on 60 Vbeta primers (plus 13 Jbeta primers). Assay used: immunoSEQ multiplex PCR; TCRdb lists only in-frame clones, some missing. This table has some 140,000 clones, 79% appearing once. V usage is TRBV6-5 and J usage is TRBJ2-6; D call uncertain. Sequencing was performed on PBMCs. The receptor was derived from a male donor in good health and CMV-seronegative. For the CDR3, the DNA is TGTGCCAGCACCTTAGGCGGCGCTGGGGCCAACGTCCTGACTTTC. This encodes CASTLGGAGANVLTF.